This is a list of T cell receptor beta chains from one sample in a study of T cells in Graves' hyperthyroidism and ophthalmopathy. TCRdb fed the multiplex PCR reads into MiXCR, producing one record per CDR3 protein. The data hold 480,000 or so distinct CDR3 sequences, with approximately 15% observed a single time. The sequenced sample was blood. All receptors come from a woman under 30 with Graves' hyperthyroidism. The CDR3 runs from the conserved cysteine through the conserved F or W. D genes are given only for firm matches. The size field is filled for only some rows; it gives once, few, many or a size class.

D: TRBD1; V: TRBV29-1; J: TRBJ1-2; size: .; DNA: TGCAGCGCAGACAGGGCATCTGGCTATGGCTATGGCTACACCTTC; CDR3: CSADRASGYGYGYTF
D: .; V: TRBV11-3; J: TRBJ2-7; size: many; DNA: TGTGCCAGCAGCTTGCAGGGCAAGCAGTACTTC; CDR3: CASSLQGKQYF
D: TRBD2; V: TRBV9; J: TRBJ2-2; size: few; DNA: TGTGCCAGCAGCGTCACAGCGGGGTCAGTCGGGGAGCTGTTTTTT; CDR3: CASSVTAGSVGELFF
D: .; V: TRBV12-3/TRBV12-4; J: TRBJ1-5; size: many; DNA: TGTGCCAGCAGACAGGGTGGAACTCAGCCCCAGCATTTT; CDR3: CASRQGGTQPQHF
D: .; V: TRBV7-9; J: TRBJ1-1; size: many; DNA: TGTGCCAGCAGCTTAGGGGGTTGGGGAATCACTGAAGCTTTCTTT; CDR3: CASSLGGWGITEAFF
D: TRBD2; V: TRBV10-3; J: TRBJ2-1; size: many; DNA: TGTGCCATCAGTGGACGGGAGGGCCTTGTGAACAATGAGCAGTTCTTC; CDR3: CAISGREGLVNNEQFF
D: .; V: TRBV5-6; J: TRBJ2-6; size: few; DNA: TGTGCCAGCAGCTTGGGTCAGCTTCCAGAGAGGGTCCTGACTTTC; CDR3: CASSLGQLPERVLTF
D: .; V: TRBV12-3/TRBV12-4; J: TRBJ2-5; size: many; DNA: TGTGCCAGCAGTTTAGGGAACAGCGAAGAGACCCAGTACTTC; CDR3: CASSLGNSEETQYF
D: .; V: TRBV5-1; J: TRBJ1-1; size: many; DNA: TGCGCCAGCAGCTTGGCGGACAGTTCTCTAGGGAACACTGAAGCTTTCTTT; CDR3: CASSLADSSLGNTEAFF
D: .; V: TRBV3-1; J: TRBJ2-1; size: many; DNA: TGTGCCAGCAGCCAACCGGCCGGGACCGCTGAAGTGATTAAGAAGTTCTTC; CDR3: CASSQPAGTAEVIKKFF
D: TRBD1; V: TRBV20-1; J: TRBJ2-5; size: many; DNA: TGCAGTGCTCCAAAGGACAGGAGTCAAGAGACCCAGTACTTC; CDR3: CSAPKDRSQETQYF
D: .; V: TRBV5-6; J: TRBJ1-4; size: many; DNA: TGTGCCAGCAGCTTGGTCTCTGATGAAAAACTGTTTTTT; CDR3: CASSLVSDEKLFF